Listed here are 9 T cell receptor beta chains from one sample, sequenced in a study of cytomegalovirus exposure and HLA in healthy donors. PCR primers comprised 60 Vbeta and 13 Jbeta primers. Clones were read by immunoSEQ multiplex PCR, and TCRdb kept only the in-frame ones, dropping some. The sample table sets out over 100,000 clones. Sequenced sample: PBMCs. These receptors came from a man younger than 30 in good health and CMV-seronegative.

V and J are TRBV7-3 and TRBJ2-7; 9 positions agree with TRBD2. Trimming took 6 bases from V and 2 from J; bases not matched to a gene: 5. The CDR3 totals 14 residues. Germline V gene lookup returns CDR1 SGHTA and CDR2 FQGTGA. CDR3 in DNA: TGTGCCAGCAGTCTCGCGGGGGGGACCTACGAGCAGTACTTC. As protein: CASSLAGGTYEQYF.

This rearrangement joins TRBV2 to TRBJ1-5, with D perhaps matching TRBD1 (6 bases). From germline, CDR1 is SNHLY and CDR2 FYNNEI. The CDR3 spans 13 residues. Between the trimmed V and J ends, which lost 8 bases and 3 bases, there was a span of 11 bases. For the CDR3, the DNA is TGTGCCAGCGGCGGGGGGCCCAATCAGCCCCAGCATTTT. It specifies CASGGGPNQPQHF.

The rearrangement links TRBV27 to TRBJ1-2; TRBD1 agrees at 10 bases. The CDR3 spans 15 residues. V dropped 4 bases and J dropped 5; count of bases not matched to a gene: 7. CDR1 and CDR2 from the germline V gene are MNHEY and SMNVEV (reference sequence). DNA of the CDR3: TGTGCCAGCAGTTCGACAGGGGGCGTTTATTATGGCTACACCTTC. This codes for CASSSTGGVYYGYTF.

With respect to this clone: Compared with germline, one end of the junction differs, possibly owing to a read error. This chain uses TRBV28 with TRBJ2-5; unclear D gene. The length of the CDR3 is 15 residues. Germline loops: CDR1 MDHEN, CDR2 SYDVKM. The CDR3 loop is CASSTPAGYQEAQYF. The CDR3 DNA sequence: TGTGCCAGCAGCACACCCGCCGGGTACCAAGAGGCCCAGTACTTC.

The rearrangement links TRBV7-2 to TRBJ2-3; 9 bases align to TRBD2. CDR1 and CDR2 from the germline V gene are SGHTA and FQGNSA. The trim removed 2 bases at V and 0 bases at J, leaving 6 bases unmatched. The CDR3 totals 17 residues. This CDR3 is CASSLSVSGRSTDTQYF. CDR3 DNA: TGTGCCAGCAGCTTAAGCGTTAGCGGGAGAAGCACAGATACGCAGTATTTT.

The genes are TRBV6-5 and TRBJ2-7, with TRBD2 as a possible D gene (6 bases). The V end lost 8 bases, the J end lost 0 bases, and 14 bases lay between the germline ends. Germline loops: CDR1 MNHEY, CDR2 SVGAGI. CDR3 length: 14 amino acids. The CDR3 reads CASRRDSSSYEQYF. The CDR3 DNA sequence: TGTGCCAGCCGACGGGACTCAAGCTCCTACGAGCAGTACTTC.

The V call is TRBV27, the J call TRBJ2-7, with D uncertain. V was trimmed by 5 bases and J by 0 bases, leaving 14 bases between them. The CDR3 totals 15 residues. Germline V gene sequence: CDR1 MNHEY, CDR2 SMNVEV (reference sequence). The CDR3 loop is CASSDRLVTSYEQYF. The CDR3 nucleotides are TGTGCCAGCAGTGATAGACTGGTGACCTCCTACGAGCAGTACTTC.

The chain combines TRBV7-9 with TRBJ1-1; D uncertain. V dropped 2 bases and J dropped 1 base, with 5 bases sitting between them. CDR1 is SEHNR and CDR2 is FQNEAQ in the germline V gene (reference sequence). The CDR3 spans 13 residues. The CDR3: CASSLLSNTEAFF. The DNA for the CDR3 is TGTGCCAGCAGCTTACTGTCGAACACTGAAGCTTTCTTT.

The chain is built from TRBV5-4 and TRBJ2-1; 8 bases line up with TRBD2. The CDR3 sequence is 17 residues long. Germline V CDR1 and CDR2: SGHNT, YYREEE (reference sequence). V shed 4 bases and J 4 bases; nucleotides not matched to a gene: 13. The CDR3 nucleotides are TGTGCCAGCAGCCCGCGATCCCCGGGAGGGAGATACAATGAGCAGTTCTTC. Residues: CASSPRSPGGRYNEQFF.